This passage covers 14 T cell receptor beta chains from one sample sequenced in a study of cytomegalovirus exposure and HLA in healthy donors. The PCR made use of 60 Vbeta and 13 Jbeta primers. Profiled with immunoSEQ multiplex PCR; TCRdb holds only in-frame clones, not every one. The data contain approximately 190,000 clones, approximately 80% of them singletons. Sequenced: PBMCs. The receptor set was obtained from a woman under 30 in good health and CMV-seronegative.

For the CDR3, the DNA is TGCGCCAGCAGCCTCGCAGGGACTAGCGACAATGAGCAGTTCTTC. Its translation is CASSLAGTSDNEQFF. The V and J genes are TRBV4-3 and TRBJ2-1; TRBD2 matches at 10 bases. Germline V gene sequence: CDR1 LGHNA, CDR2 YSLEER. The length of the CDR3 is 15 residues. Trimming took 4 bases from V and 5 from J; bases not matched to a gene: 5.

This clone was counted a few times. The V call is TRBV6-5, the J call TRBJ1-2; tentative D call: TRBD1 (6 bases). Trimming pared 8 bases from V and 7 bases from J, leaving 14 bases between. The germline gives CDR1 MNHEY, CDR2 SVGAGI. CDR3 length: 12 residues. The CDR3 DNA is TGTGCCAGCTCTATGAGGGGGACTGGCTACACCTTC. This translates into CASSMRGTGYTF.

The rearrangement links TRBV5-1 to TRBJ2-3; possibly TRBD1 for D (6 bases). Germline values: CDR1 SGHRS, CDR2 YFSETQ. With 2 bases removed from V and 2 bases from J, the gap between germline ends came to 12 bases. The CDR3 is 15 residues long. CDR3 bases: TGCGCCAGCAGCTTTACAGGGTCCAACACAGATACGCAGTATTTT. It is translated as CASSFTGSNTDTQYF.

A single count supports this clone. J is TRBJ2-2 and V is TRBV7-7, with 7 bases that match TRBD1. CDR3 length: 17 amino acids. Germline values: CDR1 SSHAT, CDR2 FNYEAQ (reference sequence). Unmatched junction bases numbered 10, after V lost 4 bases and J lost 2 bases. For the CDR3, the DNA is TGTGCCAGCAGCTGGGACAGTCCACTCGTTAACACCGGGGAGCTGTTTTTT. Its translation is CASSWDSPLVNTGELFF.

V gene TRBV30 combines with J gene TRBJ1-1; 9 nucleotides align to TRBD1. The germline gives CDR1 GTSNPN, CDR2 SVGIG (reference sequence). The CDR3 has 14 residues. Unmatched junction bases numbered 4, after V lost 1 base and J lost 4 bases. CDR3 protein: CAWSAGQGITEAFF. For the CDR3, the DNA is TGTGCCTGGAGTGCCGGACAGGGGATCACTGAAGCTTTCTTT.

CDR3 protein: CAWAPGTGADTQYF. DNA of the CDR3: TGTGCCTGGGCCCCCGGGACAGGGGCAGATACGCAGTATTTT. The gene calls are TRBV30 and TRBJ2-3, with TRBD1 matching over 10 bases. V shed 5 bases, J shed 4 bases, and the junction held 6 bases outside the gene matches. CDR1 is GTSNPN, CDR2 SVGIG, per germline (reference sequence). The CDR3 runs to 14 residues.

This clone has just one count. J is TRBJ2-7 and V is TRBV9; D possibly corresponds to TRBD1 (6 bases). This CDR3 contains 16 residues. The germline V gene encodes CDR1 SGDLS and CDR2 YYNGEE. The V end was cut by 2 bases, the J end by 2 bases, with 17 bases between. The CDR3 loop is CASSVHPLRGTYEQYV. The CDR3 nucleotides are TGTGCCAGCAGCGTCCACCCTTTAAGGGGGACCTACGAGCAGTACGTC.

The CDR3 region has the DNA TGTGCCTGGAGCCTTTTAGCGGGAGATTATGAGCAGTTCTTC. Its protein is CAWSLLAGDYEQFF. The chain has TRBV30 and TRBJ2-1; 9 bases align to TRBD2. From germline, CDR1 is GTSNPN and CDR2 SVGIG (reference sequence). V gave up 3 bases and J gave up 8 bases; unmatched junction bases: 8. This CDR3 has 14 residues. Full variable domain (remainder filled in from reference TRBV30 and TRBJ2-1): SQTIHQWPATLVQPVGSPLSLECTVEGTSNPNLYWYRQAAGRGLQLLFYSVGIGQISSEVPQNLSASRPQDRQFILSSKKLLLSDSGFYLCAWSLLAGDYEQFFGPGTRLTVL.

This sequence joins TRBV5-1 and TRBJ1-1; D possibly corresponds to TRBD1 (5 bases). V was pared by 0 bases and J by 11 bases, with 23 bases between. The germline V gene encodes CDR1 SGHRS and CDR2 YFSETQ. This CDR3 has 16 residues. CDR3 in amino acids: CASSLAGQGGPIVAFF. CDR3 bases: TGCGCCAGCAGCTTGGCCGGTCAGGGAGGACCGATCGTGGCTTTCTTT. Full variable domain (rest looked up from reference TRBV5-1 and TRBJ1-1): KAGVTQTPRYLIKTRGQQVTLSCSPISGHRSVSWYQQTPGQGLQFLFEYFSETQRNKGNFPGRFSGRQFSNSRSEMNVSTLELGDSALYLCASSLAGQGGPIVAFFGQGTRLTVV.

This clone was detected once. The chain joins TRBV9 to TRBJ2-3; TRBD2 matches at 13 bases. After removal of 3 bases from V and 4 bases from J, the junction contained 5 bases not matched to a gene. This CDR3 is built from 16 residues. Germline lookup yields CDR1 SGDLS and CDR2 YYNGEE. The CDR3 DNA is TGTGCCAGCAGCGCGGGACTAGCGGGATTGTCAGATACGCAGTATTTT. Protein product: CASSAGLAGLSDTQYF. Complete variable domain (other parts from reference TRBV9 and TRBJ2-3): DSGVTQTPKHLITATGQRVTLRCSPRSGDLSVYWYQQSLDQGLQFLIQYYNGEERAKGNILERFSAQQFPDLHSELNLSSLELGDSALYFCASSAGLAGLSDTQYFGPGTRLTVL.

J is TRBJ2-3 and V is TRBV27; 9 bases line up with TRBD2. In germline, CDR1 is MNHEY, CDR2 SMNVEV (reference sequence). With 2 bases clipped from V and 3 bases from J, the junction kept 3 bases outside the gene matches. This CDR3 comprises 15 residues. The CDR3: CASSLLAGSTDTQYF. CDR3 sequence (DNA): TGTGCCAGCAGTTTACTAGCGGGATCAACAGATACGCAGTATTTT.

This chain links TRBV7-2 with TRBJ2-1; TRBD2 matches at 8 bases. The CDR3 spans 16 residues. Per the germline V gene, CDR1 is SGHTA and CDR2 is FQGNSA. Germline trimming cut 3 bases from V and 7 bases from J; bases unmatched to any gene: 11. CDR3 bases: TGTGCCAGCAGCTTCTTTAGCGGGAAGGGGGGAAATGAGCAGTTCTTC. Its translation: CASSFFSGKGGNEQFF.

This chain joins TRBV28 and TRBJ2-7; possibly TRBD2 for D (6 bases). Germline V CDR1 and CDR2: MDHEN, SYDVKM. There are 13 residues in the CDR3. Trimming removed 2 bases at V and 10 bases at J, with 15 bases between. The CDR3 DNA is TGTGCCAGCAGTTTAGGGTCTAGCGCGTCTCAGTACGTC. This encodes CASSLGSSASQYV.

The rearrangement joins TRBV7-2 to TRBJ2-3, with a tentative D call TRBD1 (5 bases). CDR1 is SGHTA and CDR2 is FQGNSA in the germline V gene. The CDR3 spans 14 residues. Trimming shortened V by 1 base and J by 4 bases, and 9 bases separated the two germline ends. This CDR3 is CASSLEQVSDTQYF. The CDR3 DNA sequence: TGTGCCAGCAGCTTAGAACAGGTCTCAGATACGCAGTATTTT.